The present entry profiles one T cell receptor (beta chain) with its context. Repertoires were generated with immunoSEQ multiplex PCR, while TCRdb's copy carries only in-frame clones and drops some. Here the sample spans some 490,000 clones, 70% to 90% being singletons. This CDR3 has 13 residues. CDR1 and CDR2 (germline): LNHDA, SQIVND (reference sequence). Trimming removed 3 bases at V and 4 bases at J, with 7 bases between. Living in 24 US areas, the participants were between 18 and 89 years of age. Clinical history as reported by participants underpinned cohort assignment. Two negative PCRs, clearance, or symptom resolution characterized the recovered Cohort 3 donors. These data originate in a study of blood T cell repertoires in COVID-19. Study-wide context: T cells, B-cell-depleted T cells, or PBMCs provided the cDNA or gDNA that served as material.

The chain recombines TRBV19 with TRBJ1-5; D is unresolved. What was sequenced was PBMCs or T cells enriched from blood (not recorded which). The TCR comes from a woman aged 60-70 years who had recovered from COVID-19. Here the CDR3 reads CASSMSENQPQHF. The CDR3 DNA reads TGTGCCAGTAGTATGTCAGAAAATCAGCCCCAGCATTTT.